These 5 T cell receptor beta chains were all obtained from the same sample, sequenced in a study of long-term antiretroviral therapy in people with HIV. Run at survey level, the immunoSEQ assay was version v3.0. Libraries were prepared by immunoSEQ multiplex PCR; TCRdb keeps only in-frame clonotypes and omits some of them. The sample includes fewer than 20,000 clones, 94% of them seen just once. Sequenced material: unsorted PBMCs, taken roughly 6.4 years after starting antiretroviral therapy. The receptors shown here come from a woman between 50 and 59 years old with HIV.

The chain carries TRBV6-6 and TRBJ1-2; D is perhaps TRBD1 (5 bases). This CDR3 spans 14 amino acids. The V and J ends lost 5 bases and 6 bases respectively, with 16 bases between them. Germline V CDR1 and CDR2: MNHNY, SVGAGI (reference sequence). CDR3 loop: CASSPLFRENGYTF. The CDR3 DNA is TGTGCCAGCAGTCCCCTGTTCAGGGAGAATGGCTACACCTTC.

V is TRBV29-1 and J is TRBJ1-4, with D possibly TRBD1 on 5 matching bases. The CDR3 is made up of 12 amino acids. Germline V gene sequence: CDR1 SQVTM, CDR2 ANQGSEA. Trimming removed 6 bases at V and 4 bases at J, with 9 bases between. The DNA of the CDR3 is TGCAGCGTGGGCAGGGATAATGAAAAACTGTTTTTT. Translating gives CSVGRDNEKLFF.

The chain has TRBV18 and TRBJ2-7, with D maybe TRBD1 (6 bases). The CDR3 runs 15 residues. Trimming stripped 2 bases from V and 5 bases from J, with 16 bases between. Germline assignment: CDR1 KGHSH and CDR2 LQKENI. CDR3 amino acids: CASSPNQGFSDEQYF. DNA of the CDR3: TGTGCCAGCTCACCAAACCAGGGGTTCAGCGACGAGCAGTACTTC.

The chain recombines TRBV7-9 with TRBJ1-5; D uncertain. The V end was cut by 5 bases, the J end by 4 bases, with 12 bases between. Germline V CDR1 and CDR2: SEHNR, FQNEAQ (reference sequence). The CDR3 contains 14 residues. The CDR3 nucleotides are TGTGCCAGCAGCCCTGTTTGGTCTAATCAGCCCCAGCATTTT. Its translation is CASSPVWSNQPQHF.

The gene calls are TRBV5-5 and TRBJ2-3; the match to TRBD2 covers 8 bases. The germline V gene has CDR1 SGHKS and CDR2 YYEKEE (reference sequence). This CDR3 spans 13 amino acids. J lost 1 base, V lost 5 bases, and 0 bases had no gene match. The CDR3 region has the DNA TGTGCCAGCAGGACTAGCGGCACAGATACGCAGTATTTT. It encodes CASRTSGTDTQYF.